This record looks at one TCR beta chain sequence and its context. The CDR3 has 15 amino acids. Germline lookup yields CDR1 MNHEY and CDR2 SVGAGI. Trimming pared 10 bases from V and 1 base from J, leaving 18 bases between. The sample is drawn from a study of blood T cell repertoires in COVID-19. About the study: Specimens from acute and convalescent COVID-19 originated in the United States, Italy and Spain. Nucleic acid was either cDNA or gDNA, and it came from T cells, B-cell-depleted T cells, or PBMCs.

As processed by the authors: Amplification of reference gene primers was used by the study to estimate nucleated cell counts. The table came from immunoSEQ multiplex PCR; TCRdb's copy has only in-frame clones and leaves some out. Clone size and V and J calls were adopted from that table, with D and trimming inferred from the DNA. The data show some 200,000 clones, with roughly 79% seen just once and less than 30% held by the top ten. The chain has TRBV6-5 and TRBJ2-3; no clear D gene. This receptor was identified in a woman aged 70 to 79 with acute or convalescent COVID-19. The sequenced material came from peripheral blood. In DNA, the CDR3 is TGTGCCACTCTTACGCGGCGTCTTGGCACAGATACGCAGTATTTT. Protein: CATLTRRLGTDTQYF.